This T cell receptor (beta chain) was recovered during a study of OX40 agonist ivuxolimab in advanced cancers. Study at large: All patients had ivuxolimab intravenously every 2 weeks at 0.01 to 10 mg/kg. General observations from the study: Partial responders receiving 0.1-3.0 mg/kg showed among the lowest clonal expansion. Low normalized T-cell clonal expansion was also seen in some nonresponders.

Using immunoSEQ multiplex PCR, the repertoire was profiled, and TCRdb retains in-frame clones only, with some absent. The sample lists 6,000 or so clones, approximately 68% seen once, with about 38% in the top ten. This CDR3 contains 10 residues. Germline V lookup: CDR1 MNHEY, CDR2 SVGAGI. V lost 10 bases to trimming and J lost 5 bases, with 7 bases between them. To note about this clone: Its antigen is unidentified.

The clonotype originates from an adult with an advanced solid tumor such as melanoma, head and neck, liver or kidney cancer. The material was CD4+ or CD8+ T cells sorted from blood, obtained in a trial of the OX40 agonist ivuxolimab. The genes are TRBV6-5 and TRBJ2-3; D may be TRBD2 (6 bases). In DNA form, the CDR3 reads TGTGCCACGGGGGAAGATACGCAGTATTTT. Its translation is CATGEDTQYF.